The 21 T cell receptor beta chains in this list originate from one sample, sequenced in a study of blood T cell repertoires in COVID-19. Generated by immunoSEQ multiplex PCR, the TCRdb table keeps only in-frame clones and is missing some. In the table there are 130,000 or so clones, about 90% of which are singletons. Material for sequencing was peripheral blood. Receptors were obtained from a man aged 55-75 years with active or convalescent COVID-19.

V is TRBV19 and J is TRBJ1-2; possibly TRBD1 for D (6 bases). Germline assignment: CDR1 LNHDA and CDR2 SQIVND (reference sequence). CDR3 length: 14 amino acids. The V end lost 5 bases, the J end lost 7 bases, and 17 bases lay between the germline ends. The CDR3 spells CASSAGQTQGGYTF. For the CDR3, the DNA is TGTGCCAGTAGTGCCGGACAGACCCAGGGTGGCTACACCTTC.

This sequence joins TRBV7-3 and TRBJ2-6; TRBD1 matches 7 bases. Trimming removed 4 bases from V and 1 base from J; junction bases left unmatched: 7. The CDR3 totals 17 residues. Germline V gene lookup returns CDR1 SGHTA and CDR2 FQGTGA. CDR3 DNA: TGTGCCAGCAGCTCCATCCCAGGGGGATCTGGGGCCAACGTCCTGACTTTC. Its translation is CASSSIPGGSGANVLTF.

V usage is TRBV5-6 and J usage is TRBJ2-2, with a tentative D call TRBD2 (5 bases). V was shortened by 0 bases and J by 1 base, with 13 bases between the two germline ends. Germline V gene data show CDR1 as SGHDT and CDR2 as YYEEEE. The CDR3 is made up of 17 amino acids. The CDR3 sequence is CASSLEDWGRNTGELFF. The DNA for the CDR3 is TGTGCCAGCAGCTTGGAGGACTGGGGAAGGAACACCGGGGAGCTGTTTTTT.

The gene calls are TRBV5-1 and TRBJ2-1, with 7 bases matching TRBD1. J gave up 5 bases and V 4 bases, and 6 bases lay outside the gene matches. The CDR3 contains 14 residues. The germline V gene has CDR1 SGHRS and CDR2 YFSETQ. The CDR3 coding sequence is TGCGCCAGCAGCCCGCCGGGACAGAACAATGAGCAGTTCTTC. Its protein is CASSPPGQNNEQFF. Together with reference TRBV5-1 and TRBJ2-1, the CDR3 gives the full variable domain: KAGVTQTPRYLIKTRGQQVTLSCSPISGHRSVSWYQQTPGQGLQFLFEYFSETQRNKGNFPGRFSGRQFSNSRSEMNVSTLELGDSALYLCASSPPGQNNEQFFGPGTRLTVL.

The rearrangement uses TRBV7-3 and TRBJ2-2; perhaps TRBD2 as D (6 bases). Germline CDR1 is SGHTA and CDR2 is FQGTGA. Trimming took off 3 bases at V and 5 bases at J, with 7 bases between the two ends. The CDR3 extends over 13 amino acids. CDR3 DNA: TGTGCCAGCAGCTTTGGAGGGACCGGGGAGCTGTTTTTT. This translates into CASSFGGTGELFF.

CDR3 sequence: CASSYLRTFSTDTQYF. The CDR3 DNA follows: TGTGCCAGCAGTTATTTGAGAACTTTTAGCACAGATACGCAGTATTTT. This rearrangement joins TRBV28 to TRBJ2-3; D call uncertain. The CDR3 loop spans 16 amino acids. Germline CDR1 and CDR2: MDHEN and SYDVKM. The ends were cut back, 4 bases at V and 0 bases at J, with 14 bases in the middle.

The chain carries TRBV19 and TRBJ2-1, with D perhaps matching TRBD2 (6 bases). The V and J ends lost 6 bases and 11 bases respectively, with 17 bases between them. The CDR3 is made up of 13 amino acids. Germline V gives CDR1 LNHDA, CDR2 SQIVND (reference sequence). The DNA for the CDR3 is TGTGCCAGTAGGGAGGGTTCTTGGGGTCAGCAGTTCTTC. Its protein is CASREGSWGQQFF.

V usage is TRBV9 and J usage is TRBJ2-5; D may be TRBD2 (5 bases). The CDR3 sequence is 17 residues long. CDR1 is SGDLS, CDR2 YYNGEE, per germline. V dropped 0 bases and J dropped 4 bases, with 19 bases sitting between them. The CDR3 spells CASSVGVASQWGETQYF. The CDR3 nucleotides are TGTGCCAGCAGCGTAGGGGTAGCGTCCCAATGGGGAGAGACCCAGTACTTC.

The chain links TRBV19 to TRBJ2-1, with TRBD2 identical over 9 bases. The V gene's germline CDR1 is LNHDA and CDR2 SQIVND (reference sequence). The CDR3 covers 13 residues. J lost 5 bases, V lost 5 bases, and 1 base had no gene match. This chain's CDR3 is CASSLAGNNEQFF. Here the CDR3 DNA reads TGTGCCAGTAGTCTAGCGGGAAACAATGAGCAGTTCTTC.

The chain is built from TRBV5-1 and TRBJ2-7; 10 bases are shared with TRBD2. V lost 0 bases, J lost 2 bases, and 5 bases stayed unmatched. The CDR3 spans 16 residues. Germline-derived CDR1 and CDR2 are SGHRS and YFSETQ. DNA for the CDR3: TGCGCCAGCAGCTTGGAGACTAGCGGGTCCCCCTACGAGCAGTACTTC. It is translated as CASSLETSGSPYEQYF.

The CDR3 bases are TGTGCCAGCAGTTACGGGCAGGCGAACACTGAAGCTTTCTTT. Amino acids: CASSYGQANTEAFF. The chain combines TRBV6-5 with TRBJ1-1; D is ambiguous. The CDR3 spans 14 residues. The V end was cut by 2 bases, the J end by 1 base, with 8 bases between. Germline V lookup: CDR1 MNHEY, CDR2 SVGAGI.

The chain links TRBV7-9 to TRBJ2-2; 8 nucleotides line up with TRBD1. This CDR3 contains 14 residues. Per germline, CDR1 SEHNR and CDR2 FQNEAQ (reference sequence). V lost 4 bases and J lost 7; bases outside the gene matches: 5. The CDR3 here is CASSSTGVIGELFF. The DNA for the CDR3 is TGTGCCAGCAGCTCGACAGGGGTCATCGGGGAGCTGTTTTTT.

Only a few counts were recorded for this clone. The chain has TRBV5-1 and TRBJ2-4, with D perhaps matching TRBD2 (6 bases). Trimming left V 4 bases short and J 1 base short, with 6 bases between. Germline CDR1 reads SGHRS; CDR2 reads YFSETQ. The CDR3 has 13 amino acids. CDR3 nucleotides: TGCGCCAGCAGCGCGGGGGCCAAAAACATTCAGTACTTC. This gives the protein CASSAGAKNIQYF.

The V call is TRBV14, the J call TRBJ1-6; D possibly corresponds to TRBD1 (6 bases). The V gene's germline CDR1 is SGHDN and CDR2 FVKESK. The CDR3 spans 13 residues. The ends were cut back, 6 bases at V and 8 bases at J, with 11 bases in the middle. The CDR3 DNA is TGTGCCAGCAGTCGACAGGTTTATTCACCCCTCCACTTT. Residues: CASSRQVYSPLHF.

V is TRBV7-9 and J is TRBJ1-3, with D perhaps TRBD1 (6 bases). The CDR3 runs to 15 residues. Trimming cost V 4 bases and J 0 bases, with 10 bases left between them. The germline CDR1 and CDR2 sequences are SEHNR and FQNEAQ (reference sequence). The CDR3: CASSSGAYSGNTIYF. In DNA, the CDR3 is TGTGCCAGCAGCTCAGGGGCCTACTCTGGAAACACCATATATTTT.

This chain uses TRBV7-9 with TRBJ2-3, with D possibly TRBD1 on 5 matching bases. The CDR3 length is 14 residues. The germline gives CDR1 SEHNR, CDR2 FQNEAQ (reference sequence). V was pared by 2 bases and J by 9 bases, with 15 bases between. The CDR3 loop is CASSLLGAGVTQYF. The CDR3, as DNA: TGTGCCAGCAGCTTATTAGGGGCTGGTGTCACGCAGTATTTT.

The genes are TRBV11-2 and TRBJ2-5; 9 positions match TRBD1. The CDR3 contains 13 residues. CDR1 is SGHAT, CDR2 FQNNGV, per germline. Trimming at V came to 3 bases and at J to 5 bases, leaving 1 base not matched to a gene. CDR3 coding DNA: TGTGCCAGCAGCTTCGGACAGGGGGAGACCCAGTACTTC. Translating it yields CASSFGQGETQYF.

The CDR3 DNA is TGTGCCACCAGTGATGACAGGGGGCGGACAGATACGCAGTATTTT. This codes for CATSDDRGRTDTQYF. The genes are TRBV24-1 and TRBJ2-3, with TRBD1 matching 10 bases. Trimming at V came to 3 bases and at J to 3 bases, leaving 2 bases not matched to a gene. The CDR3 loop spans 15 amino acids. Per the germline V gene, CDR1 is KGHDR and CDR2 is SFDVKD.

J is TRBJ2-1 and V is TRBV24-1; 12 bases align to TRBD2. The CDR3 consists of 16 residues. V lost 3 bases and J lost 4; bases outside the gene matches: 3. Germline-derived CDR1 and CDR2 are KGHDR and SFDVKD. In nucleotides, the CDR3 is TGTGCCACCAGTGATCCCGGGACTAGCGGGTACAATGAGCAGTTCTTC. Protein sequence: CATSDPGTSGYNEQFF.

This clone appeared a single time. This sequence joins TRBV6-1 and TRBJ2-1, with D perhaps matching TRBD1 (5 bases). Trimming shortened V by 0 bases and J by 3 bases, and 18 bases separated the two germline ends. The CDR3 runs 18 residues. The germline CDR1 and CDR2 sequences are MNHNS and SASEGT. In DNA, the CDR3 is TGTGCCAGCAGTGAAGCGCGGCAGGTCTGGGGCCTCTACAATGAGCAGTTCTTC. Translated, it gives CASSEARQVWGLYNEQFF.

This clone was found once. This CDR3 is also generated by other DNA sequences in the sample. The V gene is TRBV18, the J gene TRBJ1-2, with TRBD1 matching over 7 bases. V shed 4 bases and J 0 bases; nucleotides not matched to a gene: 2. This CDR3 is 14 amino acids long. Germline V gene data show CDR1 as KGHSH and CDR2 as LQKENI. DNA for the CDR3: TGTGCCAGCTCACGGGACAGTGCTAACTATGGCTACACCTTC. It is translated as CASSRDSANYGYTF.